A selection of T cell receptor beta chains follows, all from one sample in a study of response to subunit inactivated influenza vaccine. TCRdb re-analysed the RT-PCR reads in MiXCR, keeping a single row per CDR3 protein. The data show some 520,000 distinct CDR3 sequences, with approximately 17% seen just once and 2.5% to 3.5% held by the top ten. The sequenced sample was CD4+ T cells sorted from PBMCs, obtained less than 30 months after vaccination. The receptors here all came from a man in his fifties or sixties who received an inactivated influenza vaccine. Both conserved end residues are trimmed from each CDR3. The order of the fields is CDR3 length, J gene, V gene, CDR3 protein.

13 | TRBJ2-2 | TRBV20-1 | SARRWRERAGELF
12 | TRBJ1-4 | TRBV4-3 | ASSQEQPGEKLF
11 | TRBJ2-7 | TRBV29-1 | SVRDSRTHEQY
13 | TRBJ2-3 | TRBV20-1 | SARPSGLSTDTQY
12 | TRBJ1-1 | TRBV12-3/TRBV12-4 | ASSFGLGATEAF
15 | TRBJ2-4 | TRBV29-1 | SVAGGIGLLAKNIQY
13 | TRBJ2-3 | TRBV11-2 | ASSSRLADTDTQY
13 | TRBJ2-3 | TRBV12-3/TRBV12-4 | ASSFTGQGGDTQY
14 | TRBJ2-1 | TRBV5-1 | ASSLGGGAAYNEQF
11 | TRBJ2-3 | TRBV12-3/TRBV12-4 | ASSSNGADTQY
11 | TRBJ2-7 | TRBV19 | ASSMDIDYEQY
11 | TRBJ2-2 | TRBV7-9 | ASSSRVTGELF
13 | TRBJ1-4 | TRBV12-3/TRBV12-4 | ASSKGTGTNEKLF
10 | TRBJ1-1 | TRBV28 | ASNWGWTEAF
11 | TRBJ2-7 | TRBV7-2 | ASSLNLREMQY
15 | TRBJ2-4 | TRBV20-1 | SARHGQQSQAKNIQY